A selection of T cell receptor beta chains follows, all from one sample in a study of molecular identifiers for immune sequencing clone quantification. TCRdb re-analysed the PCR reads in MiXCR, keeping a single row per CDR3 protein. Of about 640,000 distinct CDR3 sequences listed, 20% are singletons. The sample taken for sequencing was naive CD8+ T cells from blood, with Jurkat cell RNA spiked in. The receptors shown here come from a human donor in good health. Some libraries in this study had Jurkat cell RNA spiked in. CDR3s include the opening cysteine and the closing phenylalanine or tryptophan. The order of the fields is J gene, V gene, D gene, clone size, CDR3 DNA, CDR3 protein. D genes are given only for firm matches. Size values are once, few and many counts, or a class for expanded clones, and some rows have none.

>TRBJ2-7|TRBV7-9|.|many
TGTGCCAGCAGCCTACAGTCCTACGAGCAGTACTTC
CASSLQSYEQYF
>TRBJ2-5|TRBV11-2|.|.
TGTGCCAGCAGTCTAGGGTTCAACGGGATTTGGAAAGAGACCCAGTACTTC
CASSLGFNGIWKETQYF
>TRBJ2-7|TRBV19|.|few
TGTGCCAGTAGTATTGGGACAAGCCACTACGAGCAGTACTTC
CASSIGTSHYEQYF
>TRBJ1-1|TRBV4-1|.|many
TGCGCCAGCAGCCAAATAGGGACTGAAGCTTTCTTT
CASSQIGTEAFF
>TRBJ2-5|TRBV28|.|many
TGTGCCAGCAGGCCAGCGGAGAGGGAGACCCAGTACTTC
CASRPAERETQYF
>TRBJ1-4|TRBV4-2|.|many
TGTGCCAGCAGCCGAGACAGGCGAACTAATGAAAAACTGTTTTTT
CASSRDRRTNEKLFF
>TRBJ2-2|TRBV5-1|TRBD1|many
TGCGCCAGCAGTTCATTCGCCCCGGGACAGGGGGCGACCGGGGAGCTGTTTTTT
CASSSFAPGQGATGELFF
>TRBJ1-1|TRBV7-9|TRBD1|many
TGTGCCAGCAGCTTAGAACAGGGGGCACCTGAAGCTTTCTTT
CASSLEQGAPEAFF
>TRBJ2-1|TRBV4-1|TRBD2|few
TGCGCCAGCAGCCCGGGACTAGCGGGGGGCGAGGGGGAGCAGTTCTTC
CASSPGLAGGEGEQFF
>TRBJ1-5|TRBV19|.|many
TGTGCCAGTAGTATTTTAGACACGGGCAATCAGCCCCAGCATTTT
CASSILDTGNQPQHF
>TRBJ1-2|TRBV27|.|many
TGTGCCAGCAGTTTATCACGCAGACATAACTATGGCTACACCTTC
CASSLSRRHNYGYTF
>TRBJ2-3|TRBV7-6|TRBD2|many
TGTGCCAGCAGCTTAGAGGGGACTAGCACACCAGATACGCAGTATTTT
CASSLEGTSTPDTQYF
>TRBJ2-7|TRBV20-1|.|many
TGCAGTGCTAGAGATTTGGGACTTTTATCCTACGAGCAGTACTTC
CSARDLGLLSYEQYF
>TRBJ2-7|TRBV5-6|.|few
TGTGCCAGCAGCTTCGCCCCCAGGGGCTACGAGCAGTACTTC
CASSFAPRGYEQYF
>TRBJ1-2|TRBV6-2/TRBV6-3|TRBD1|few
TGTGCCAGCAGTTACTCCTGGGACAGCTCCAACTATGGCTACACCTTC
CASSYSWDSSNYGYTF
>TRBJ1-5|TRBV27|.|many
TGTGCCAGCAGTCCCTGGACGGGTACCAATCAGCCCCAGCATTTT
CASSPWTGTNQPQHF
>TRBJ2-5|TRBV2|.|many
TGTGCCAGCAGTGAAGAGGGAGCTAGTCGGCCATCCCAAGAGACCCAGTACTTC
CASSEEGASRPSQETQYF
>TRBJ1-2|TRBV6-2/TRBV6-3|.|many
TGTGCCAGCAGTTACTTGGAAATCTATGGCTACACCTTC
CASSYLEIYGYTF
>TRBJ2-7|TRBV19|.|.
TGTGCCAGTAGCGGGGTGCAGGGCTCGTCCTACGGGCAGTACTTC
CASSGVQGSSYGQYF
>TRBJ2-5|TRBV10-3|.|few
TGTGCCATCAGTGACATCCTCCGTAGGGGCGGCTCGGCGGAGACCCAGTACTTC
CAISDILRRGGSAETQYF
>TRBJ2-7|TRBV2|.|few
TGTGCCAGCAGGGTCTACGAGCAGTACTTC
CASRVYEQYF
>TRBJ2-7|TRBV5-4|.|many
TGTGCCAGCAGCTCGGGGGCCACTTGGAACGAGCAGTACTTC
CASSSGATWNEQYF
>TRBJ1-1|TRBV10-3|.|.
TGTGCCATCGGTGAACCAGGGATGGGCACTGAAGCTTTCTTT
CAIGEPGMGTEAFF
>TRBJ2-3|TRBV30|TRBD2|.
TGTGCCTGGCTTACCGAGGGGCTAGCGGGGGTCACAGATACGCAGTATTTT
CAWLTEGLAGVTDTQYF
>TRBJ2-1|TRBV27|.|few
TGTGCCAGCAGTTCCCTACTAGTCCTTCCTTACAATGAGCAGTTCTTC
CASSSLLVLPYNEQFF
>TRBJ1-2|TRBV20-1|.|many
TGCAGTGCTAGAGAGACAGGAATTGGCCATGGCTACACCTTC
CSARETGIGHGYTF
>TRBJ2-3|TRBV19|.|many
TGTGCCAGCCGAGAGAGGGGGTACACAGATACGCAGTATTTT
CASRERGYTDTQYF
>TRBJ1-2|TRBV7-2|.|many
TGTGCCAGCAGCTCCATTCCAGAACAGGCTAACTATGGCTACACCTTC
CASSSIPEQANYGYTF
>TRBJ2-5|TRBV13|.|many
TGTGCCAGCAGCTTGTTTCCCCCGGAGACCCAGTACTTC
CASSLFPPETQYF
>TRBJ1-4|TRBV7-6|.|.
TGTGCCGGCAAAGGACTTAGTGAAAAACTGTTTTTT
CAGKGLSEKLFF
>TRBJ2-1|TRBV5-6|TRBD1|.
TGTGCCAGCAGCTCAAGTTTTGGGACAGGGGCCTACAATGAGCAGTTCTTC
CASSSSFGTGAYNEQFF
>TRBJ2-1|TRBV12-3/TRBV12-4|.|few
TGTGCCAGCAGTCCCCCCGAGGGCATCAATGAGCAGTTCTTC
CASSPPEGINEQFF
>TRBJ2-7|TRBV12-3/TRBV12-4|.|.
TGTGCCAGCAGTTTGGTTGGGCCCTCACCAACGGAAGAGCAGTACTTC
CASSLVGPSPTEEQYF
>TRBJ2-7|TRBV29-1|.|many
TGCAGCGTCAGAAAGGGTCAGGCTTTTTCGTCCGAGCAGTACTTC
CSVRKGQAFSSEQYF
>TRBJ2-1|TRBV6-5|.|many
TGTGCCAGCAGTTACTACGGGGGCGCCGGCAATGAGCAGTTCTTC
CASSYYGGAGNEQFF
>TRBJ2-5|TRBV29-1|.|many
TGCAGCGTCTCTGGGGGCTTCCAAGAGACCCAGTACTTC
CSVSGGFQETQYF
>TRBJ2-3|TRBV5-1|.|many
TGCGCCAGCAGCTTGGCAAGCCCGGAGGATACGCAGTATTTT
CASSLASPEDTQYF
>TRBJ2-1|TRBV4-2|TRBD2|many
TGTGCCAGCAGCCAAGAGTTGGTGGCTAGCGGATACAATGAGCAGTTCTTC
CASSQELVASGYNEQFF
>TRBJ2-5|TRBV9|.|.
TGTGCCAGCAGCGTAGGGCCTCTCTTCGAGACCCAGTACTTC
CASSVGPLFETQYF
>TRBJ2-7|TRBV9|.|many
TGTGCCAGCAGCGTAGGGGGGGTTGGGGAGCAGTACTTC
CASSVGGVGEQYF
>TRBJ2-1|TRBV19|.|.
TGTGCCAGTAGTCCCGGACTAGGGGGAAACTTC
CASSPGLGGNF
>TRBJ1-1|TRBV3-1|TRBD1|many
TGTGCCAGCAGCCAAGATACAGGGGCGGTCACTGAAGCTTTCTTT
CASSQDTGAVTEAFF
>TRBJ2-3|TRBV20-1|.|many
TGCAGTGCTGCCTCTAGCCCCGCCTCCGGCGATACGCAGTATTTT
CSAASSPASGDTQYF
>TRBJ2-1|TRBV25-1|TRBD1|.
TGTGCCAGCTCTACCGGGACAGGGGTTTATAATGAGCAGTTCTTC
CASSTGTGVYNEQFF
>TRBJ1-1|TRBV10-3|.|many
TGTGCCATCAGTGAGCGGGCAGGGGTTTGGGTTGAAGCTTTCTTT
CAISERAGVWVEAFF
>TRBJ2-3|TRBV7-3|.|many
TGTGCCAGCAGCCGCGTGGGGCAGGGGACAGATACGCAGTATTTT
CASSRVGQGTDTQYF